Below are 27 T cell receptor beta chains sequenced from a single sample in a study of tumor T cells in aggressive B-cell lymphoma. TCRdb keeps only in-frame clones here, not all; method: immunoSEQ multiplex PCR. The sample lists about 11,000 clones, around 91% occurring once. The sample comprised tumor tissue. The receptors stem from an adult with diffuse large B cell lymphoma.

This clone was detected only a few times. The rearrangement links TRBV7-9 to TRBJ2-1; D gene uncertain. CDR1 SEHNR and CDR2 FQNEAQ come from the germline V gene (reference sequence). V gave up 5 bases and J gave up 8 bases, with 19 bases separating them. This CDR3 contains 15 residues. The CDR3 reads CASSHRGTEGYEQFF. The CDR3 coding sequence is TGTGCCAGCAGCCATCGCGGAACCGAAGGATATGAGCAGTTCTTC.

The chain links TRBV2 to TRBJ2-2; no reliable D call. The CDR3 has 12 residues. Germline lookup yields CDR1 SNHLY and CDR2 FYNNEI. V dropped 10 bases and J dropped 0 bases, with 6 bases sitting between them. The DNA of the CDR3 is TGTGCCACTTTCTCGAACACCGGGGAGCTGTTTTTT. Its translation is CATFSNTGELFF.

A single count supports this clone. The chain combines TRBV7-9 with TRBJ2-7, with 7 bases identical to TRBD2. CDR3 length: 16 amino acids. Trimming removed 4 bases from V and 2 bases from J; junction bases left unmatched: 11. Looked up from germline, CDR1 is SEHNR and CDR2 is FQNEAQ (reference sequence). The CDR3 region is CASSSLSGEGTYEQYF. The CDR3, as DNA: TGTGCCAGCAGCTCACTAAGCGGGGAGGGGACCTACGAGCAGTACTTC.

CDR3 DNA sequence: TGTGCCAGCAGCGACAGTCTGAACACTGAAGCTTTCTTT. Protein product: CASSDSLNTEAFF. The chain employs TRBV6-5 and TRBJ1-1; D might be TRBD1 (5 bases). V was pared by 6 bases and J by 0 bases, with 8 bases between. This CDR3 has 13 residues. CDR1 and CDR2 from the germline V gene are MNHEY and SVGAGI.

CDR3 loop: CASSLRPGTEAFF. Written as DNA, the CDR3 is TGTGCCAGCAGTTTGAGACCGGGGACTGAAGCTTTCTTT. J is TRBJ1-1 and V is TRBV28, with no clear D. V shed 3 bases and J shed 5 bases, with 10 bases lying between them. Germline assignment: CDR1 MDHEN and CDR2 SYDVKM. The CDR3 consists of 13 residues.

This sequence joins TRBV7-8 and TRBJ2-7, with 8 bases that match TRBD2. Germline lookup yields CDR1 SGHVS and CDR2 FQNEAQ. V lost 1 base, J lost 7 bases, and 15 bases stayed unmatched. This CDR3 comprises 17 residues. The DNA for the CDR3 is TGTGCCAGCAGCTTAGGTACTCCGGGACTAGGGTCGAAAGAGCAGTACTTC. Translated: CASSLGTPGLGSKEQYF. Supplemented by reference TRBV7-8 and TRBJ2-7, the full variable domain reads GAGVSQSPRYKVAKRGQDVALRCDPISGHVSLFWYQQALGQGPEFLTYFQNEAQLDKSGLPSDRFFAERPEGSVSTLKIQRTQQEDSAVYLCASSLGTPGLGSKEQYFGPGTRLTVT.

V usage is TRBV18 and J usage is TRBJ1-2; maybe TRBD1 (6 bases). Germline assignment: CDR1 KGHSH and CDR2 LQKENI. Deletions cut 5 bases from V and 6 bases from J, with 16 bases between. There are 14 residues in the CDR3. CDR3 DNA sequence: TGTGCCAGCTCAGGGGACACAGAAACGGATGGCTACACCTTC. This codes for CASSGDTETDGYTF.

Only one count was recorded for this clone. V gene TRBV4-2 combines with J gene TRBJ1-3; 9 bases align to TRBD1. The CDR3 extends over 16 amino acids. Germline CDR1 reads LGHNA; CDR2 reads YNFKEQ. Trimming took 3 bases from V and 4 from J; bases not matched to a gene: 7. The CDR3 loop is CASSHQQGAGGNTIYF. The CDR3, as DNA: TGTGCCAGCAGCCATCAACAGGGGGCAGGAGGAAACACCATATATTTT.

The gene calls are TRBV27 and TRBJ2-5, with TRBD2 matching over 9 bases. The V gene's germline CDR1 is MNHEY and CDR2 SMNVEV (reference sequence). CDR3 length: 16 amino acids. With 5 bases clipped from V and 5 bases from J, the junction kept 12 bases outside the gene matches. The DNA for the CDR3 is TGTGCCAGCAGTCCCTCTCCTAGCGGGATGCTTGAGACCCAGTACTTC. This sequence encodes CASSPSPSGMLETQYF.

The chain has TRBV9 and TRBJ2-3; D uncertain. Trimming removed 2 bases from V and 5 bases from J, with 6 bases in between. The CDR3 extends over 12 amino acids. Germline assignment: CDR1 SGDLS and CDR2 YYNGEE. Here the CDR3 reads CASSVLRDTQYF. Written as DNA, the CDR3 is TGTGCCAGCAGCGTGCTGCGAGATACGCAGTATTTT.

This clone came up a few times. V gene TRBV28 combines with J gene TRBJ2-7, with D perhaps TRBD1 (6 bases). Germline V gene data show CDR1 as MDHEN and CDR2 as SYDVKM. This CDR3 has 14 residues. Trimming pared 3 bases from V and 4 bases from J, leaving 13 bases between. Here the CDR3 DNA reads TGTGCCAGCAGTTTTCAGGGGAGTTGGTACGAGCAGTACTTC. Protein: CASSFQGSWYEQYF.

The V call is TRBV28, the J call TRBJ1-1; weak D call: TRBD1 (6 bases). The CDR3 consists of 11 residues. CDR1 is MDHEN and CDR2 is SYDVKM in the germline V gene. CDR3: CTGSTWGLAFF. CDR3 DNA: TGTACCGGCAGTACGTGGGGGCTCGCTTTCTTT.

The chain links TRBV29-1 to TRBJ2-1, with 8 bases that match TRBD2. This CDR3 is 14 amino acids long. Per the germline V gene, CDR1 is SQVTM and CDR2 is ANQGSEA. Germline trimming cut 6 bases from V and 7 bases from J; bases unmatched to any gene: 11. The CDR3 DNA sequence: TGCAGCGTCGGAGCGGGAGTGCTGGTAAATGAGCAGTTCTTC. Its protein product is CSVGAGVLVNEQFF.

The chain combines TRBV4-3 with TRBJ2-7; 9 positions match TRBD2. Trimming took 0 bases from V and 5 from J; bases not matched to a gene: 11. This CDR3 has 17 amino acids. Per germline, CDR1 LGHNA and CDR2 YSLEER. The CDR3 DNA is TGCGCCAGCAGCCAAGATTATGCTGGCGGGAGGGCCAACGAGCAGTACTTC. It is translated as CASSQDYAGGRANEQYF.

This chain uses TRBV10-3 with TRBJ2-7; 7 bases line up with TRBD1. The germline V gene has CDR1 ENHRY and CDR2 SYGVKD. This CDR3 contains 14 residues. Germline trimming cut 7 bases from V and 6 bases from J; bases unmatched to any gene: 12. The CDR3 nucleotides are TGTGCCATCACGAGGGGGCAGGGGGTAGCCGAGCAGTACTTC. Its protein is CAITRGQGVAEQYF.

The chain links TRBV5-1 to TRBJ1-1; 7 positions agree with TRBD1. The CDR3 runs to 16 residues. The V gene's germline CDR1 is SGHRS and CDR2 YFSETQ. V lost 2 bases to trimming and J lost 0 bases; unmatched junction nucleotides: 7. DNA for the CDR3: TGCGCCAGCAGCTTCCGGGACAGTCTGCTGAACACTGAAGCTTTCTTT. It codes for CASSFRDSLLNTEAFF.

The CDR3 DNA is TGTGCCAGCAGCCCCCGAGTCGGGGGCTACACCTTC. This sequence encodes CASSPRVGGYTF. The J gene is TRBJ1-2, the V gene TRBV5-8; D remains ambiguous. Germline V gene data show CDR1 as SGHTS and CDR2 as YDEGEE. The V gene lost 4 bases and the J gene lost 8 bases, with 12 bases spanning the gap. There are 12 residues in the CDR3.

The DNA for the CDR3 is TGCAGTGCCGCTCAACAGGGCGAGCAGTACTTC. It yields the protein CSAAQQGEQYF. The chain joins TRBV20-1 to TRBJ2-5, with D perhaps TRBD1 (6 bases). The J call may be incorrect, as the DNA end agrees better with TRBJ2-7. The CDR3 runs 11 residues. The germline CDR1 and CDR2 sequences are DFQATT and SNEGSKA (reference sequence).

The V and J genes are TRBV2 and TRBJ1-4, with a tentative D call TRBD1 (5 bases). CDR3 length equals 12 residues. CDR1 and CDR2 (germline): SNHLY, FYNNEI. V was trimmed by 8 bases and J by 7 bases, leaving 11 bases between them. CDR3 sequence: CASSGGGEKLFF. The CDR3 DNA reads TGTGCCAGCTCGGGGGGTGGTGAAAAACTGTTTTTT.

The J gene is TRBJ1-5, the V gene TRBV18; D is possibly TRBD1 (6 bases). CDR1 and CDR2 from the germline V gene are KGHSH and LQKENI. This CDR3 has 15 amino acids. The ends were cut back, 6 bases at V and 3 bases at J, with 15 bases in the middle. This CDR3 is CASSKQGWVNQPQHF. Here the CDR3 DNA reads TGTGCCAGCTCCAAACAGGGCTGGGTCAATCAGCCCCAGCATTTT.

The chain carries TRBV5-6 and TRBJ2-1; 9 positions match TRBD2. The J segment lost 10 bases and the V segment lost 1 base, leaving 12 bases of the junction unmatched. Germline-derived CDR1 and CDR2 are SGHDT and YYEEEE. This CDR3 comprises 16 residues. Here the CDR3 reads CASSLLETSGPREQFF. The CDR3 DNA follows: TGTGCCAGCAGCTTGTTAGAGACTAGCGGCCCCCGAGAGCAGTTCTTC.

This clone was seen once. This chain joins TRBV21-1 and TRBJ2-4; TRBD1, the table's D call, lacks a check against the DNA. TRBV21-1 is a known pseudogene. This CDR3 spans 17 amino acids. The CDR3 bases are TGTGCCAGCAGCAAAACCCTCAGTGTCCAGGCCAAAAACATTCAGTACTTC. This encodes CASSKTLSVQAKNIQYF.

This chain uses TRBV6-5 with TRBJ1-5; TRBD1 aligns across 7 bases. The CDR3 sequence is 15 residues long. Losses at the gene ends were 6 bases for V and 0 bases for J; bases not matched to a gene: 5. Looked up from germline, CDR1 is MNHEY and CDR2 is SVGAGI. The CDR3 DNA reads as TGTGCCAGCAGATTCGACAGGGATAGCAATCAGCCCCAGCATTTT. Amino acid sequence: CASRFDRDSNQPQHF.

This clone was picked up one time. The V gene is TRBV27, the J gene TRBJ2-4; 8 bases are shared with TRBD1. The germline gives CDR1 MNHEY, CDR2 SMNVEV (reference sequence). This CDR3 is 14 amino acids long. V shed 5 bases, J shed 8 bases, and the junction held 8 bases outside the gene matches. This chain's CDR3 is CASSGQGRSDIQYF. The CDR3 nucleotides read TGTGCCAGCAGTGGACAGGGTAGGTCGGACATTCAGTACTTC.

The chain recombines TRBV11-2 with TRBJ2-1, with D possibly being TRBD2 (5 bases). Between the trimmed V and J ends, which lost 2 bases and 1 base, there was a span of 6 bases. Germline CDR1 SGHAT, CDR2 FQNNGV. CDR3 length equals 14 residues. The CDR3 sequence is CASSLRDSYNEQFF. CDR3 sequence (DNA): TGTGCCAGCAGCTTACGGGATTCCTACAATGAGCAGTTCTTC. Full variable domain (missing parts from reference TRBV11-2 and TRBJ2-1): EAGVAQSPRYKIIEKRQSVAFWCNPISGHATLYWYQQILGQGPKLLIQFQNNGVVDDSQLPKDRFSAERLKGVDSTLKIQPAKLEDSAVYLCASSLRDSYNEQFFGPGTRLTVL.

The rearrangement uses TRBV28 and TRBJ2-4, with 8 nucleotides matching TRBD2. The germline gives CDR1 MDHEN, CDR2 SYDVKM. Trimming cost V 2 bases and J 6 bases; bases outside gene matches: 9. The CDR3 covers 16 residues. The CDR3 is CASSLNGRGAVNIQYF. The CDR3, as DNA: TGTGCCAGCAGTTTAAACGGGAGGGGGGCCGTAAACATTCAGTACTTC.

This rearrangement joins TRBV18 to TRBJ1-1; weak D call: TRBD1 (6 bases). V was pared by 4 bases and J by 1 base, with 10 bases between. The germline V gene has CDR1 KGHSH and CDR2 LQKENI. This CDR3 region has 14 residues. CDR3 protein: CASSRTATNTEAFF. CDR3 nucleotides: TGTGCCAGCTCACGGACAGCAACGAACACTGAAGCTTTCTTT.